These T cell receptor beta chains were read from a single sample in a study of cytomegalovirus exposure and HLA in healthy donors. Measured with immunoSEQ multiplex PCR; TCRdb has only the in-frame clones, and not every one. The table shows approximately 190,000 clones, with 87% occurring only once. Sequences were obtained from PBMCs. These receptors were taken from a boy aged 2 to 10 in good health and CMV-seronegative. The CDR3 runs from the conserved cysteine through the conserved F or W. Fields, in order: D gene, clone size, V gene, J gene, CDR3 protein, CDR3 DNA. The D gene is left open where the match is weak. The size field is filled for only some rows; it gives once, few, many or a size class.

.	.	TRBV18	TRBJ1-2	CASSPIVGENYGYTF	TGTGCCAGCTCACCAATAGTCGGTGAGAACTATGGCTACACCTTC
.	.	TRBV10-1	TRBJ1-5	CATSRGLNQPQHF	TGCGCCACCTCGCGGGGTCTCAATCAGCCCCAGCATTTT
.	.	TRBV29-1	TRBJ1-1	CSVLRGTEAFF	TGCAGCGTTTTGCGCGGCACTGAAGCTTTCTTT
.	.	TRBV10-3	TRBJ1-2	CAINRERLALYTF	TGTGCCATCAACAGGGAACGGCTGGCCCTCTACACCTTC
TRBD2	.	TRBV7-3	TRBJ2-1	CASSLIAGVVGSYNEQFF	TGTGCCAGCAGCTTAATAGCGGGAGTGGTCGGATCCTACAATGAGCAGTTCTTC
.	.	TRBV28	TRBJ2-7	CASSFHLDNEQYF	TGTGCCAGCAGTTTCCACCTGGACAACGAGCAGTACTTC
TRBD1	.	TRBV15	TRBJ2-4	CATSRLRESGGNIQYF	TGTGCCACCAGCAGATTGAGGGAATCAGGGGGCAACATTCAGTACTTC
.	.	TRBV18	TRBJ1-5	CASSPSIFNQPQHF	TGTGCCAGCTCACCATCCATTTTCAATCAGCCCCAGCATTTT
.	.	TRBV27	TRBJ1-5	CASSAGFHQPQHF	TGTGCCAGCAGTGCAGGTTTCCATCAGCCCCAGCATTTT
.	.	TRBV7-9	TRBJ2-3	CASSLDAGPDTQYF	TGTGCCAGCAGCTTAGATGCGGGTCCGGATACGCAGTATTTT
TRBD1	.	TRBV28	TRBJ1-1	CASNGQGNTEAFF	TGTGCCAGCAACGGACAGGGCAACACTGAAGCTTTCTTT
TRBD1	.	TRBV28	TRBJ2-3	CASSLWTGGTDTQYF	TGTGCCAGCAGTTTATGGACAGGGGGCACAGATACGCAGTATTTT
TRBD2	once	TRBV27	TRBJ2-5	CASSHGLAGDLGQETQYF	TGTGCCAGCAGTCACGGACTAGCGGGAGATCTGGGGCAAGAGACCCAGTACTTC
.	.	TRBV27	TRBJ1-2	CASSSRRGYGYTF	TGTGCCAGCAGTTCTAGAAGGGGCTATGGCTACACCTTC
TRBD1	.	TRBV6-1	TRBJ2-5	CASLQNRGLEETQYF	TGTGCCAGCTTGCAGAACAGGGGGCTCGAAGAGACCCAGTACTTC
.	.	TRBV7-9	TRBJ1-2	CASSDWSPGMGGYTF	TGTGCCAGCAGCGACTGGTCTCCAGGGATGGGCGGCTACACCTTC
TRBD1	.	TRBV5-6	TRBJ1-4	CASSLKVTGVEKLFF	TGTGCCAGCAGCTTAAAAGTGACAGGGGTAGAAAAACTGTTTTTT
.	.	TRBV5-1	TRBJ1-1	CASSLGVNTEAFF	TGCGCCAGCAGCTTGGGAGTGAACACTGAAGCTTTCTTT
.	.	TRBV27	TRBJ2-2	CATAYERLSGELFF	TGTGCCACCGCCTACGAGCGTTTGAGCGGGGAGCTGTTTTTT
TRBD1	.	TRBV10-3	TRBJ2-2	CAISGGTGGTGELFF	TGTGCCATCAGTGGAGGGACAGGGGGCACCGGGGAGCTGTTTTTT
.	.	TRBV5-5	TRBJ1-1	CASSLAPGQLNTEAFF	TGTGCCAGCAGCTTGGCACCCGGACAGCTGAACACTGAAGCTTTCTTT
.	.	TRBV6-1	TRBJ1-1	CASSEALMTGGGAEAFF	TGTGCCAGCAGTGAAGCGCTTATGACGGGCGGAGGGGCTGAAGCTTTCTTT
.	.	TRBV6-6	TRBJ2-1	CATGGQHNEQFF	TGTGCCACGGGTGGACAGCACAATGAGCAGTTCTTC
.	.	TRBV5-1	TRBJ2-1	CASSIGQPGEQFF	TGCGCCAGCAGCATAGGACAGCCTGGAGAGCAGTTCTTC
TRBD1	.	TRBV5-6	TRBJ1-6	CASSLKPGQDNSPLHF	TGTGCCAGCAGCCTCAAACCGGGACAGGATAATTCACCCCTCCACTTT
TRBD1	.	TRBV19	TRBJ2-7	CATAGQGGPYEQYF	TGTGCCACCGCGGGACAGGGGGGACCCTACGAGCAGTACTTC
.	once	TRBV28	TRBJ1-6	CASSLQGQGSPLHF	TGTGCCAGCAGTTTGCAGGGGCAGGGTTCACCCCTCCACTTT
.	once	TRBV27	TRBJ2-5	CASSLVAGRLSETQYF	TGTGCCAGCAGTTTAGTGGCAGGGCGTCTATCAGAGACCCAGTACTTC
TRBD2	.	TRBV7-6	TRBJ2-3	CASSLAGGTTDTQYF	TGTGCCAGCTCCCTAGCGGGGGGTACAACAGATACGCAGTATTTT
.	.	TRBV19	TRBJ1-1	CASPNSGNTEAFF	TGTGCCAGCCCGAACTCAGGGAACACTGAAGCTTTCTTT
TRBD2	.	TRBV28	TRBJ2-1	CASSTRGGEQFF	TGTGCCAGCAGTACCCGCGGGGGTGAGCAGTTCTTC
.	once	TRBV28	TRBJ1-3	CASLTSGNTIYF	TGTGCCAGCCTTACTTCTGGAAACACCATATATTTT
.	.	TRBV7-9	TRBJ1-2	CASSLAPRGDYGYTF	TGTGCCAGCAGCTTAGCTCCCAGGGGAGACTATGGCTACACCTTC
TRBD2	.	TRBV6-6	TRBJ2-1	CASRYAAGDLYNEQFF	TGTGCCAGCAGGTACGCGGCGGGAGACCTTTACAATGAGCAGTTCTTC
.	.	TRBV27	TRBJ2-7	CASRQRRDTTYEQYF	TGTGCCAGCAGACAACGCCGGGACACCACCTACGAGCAGTACTTC
.	.	TRBV7-9	TRBJ2-3	CASSPPRGRSTDTQYF	TGTGCCAGCAGCCCCCCTAGGGGTAGGAGCACAGATACGCAGTATTTT
TRBD1	.	TRBV4-2	TRBJ1-6	CASSQTGERLAPLHF	TGTGCCAGCAGCCAGACAGGGGAAAGGCTTGCCCCCCTCCACTTT
TRBD1	once	TRBV5-1	TRBJ1-2	CASSSDPTGDGYTF	TGCGCCAGCAGCTCAGACCCGACAGGGGATGGCTACACCTTC
TRBD2	.	TRBV4-2	TRBJ2-3	CASSQGLGTSGNTDTQYF	TGTGCCAGCAGCCAAGGGCTGGGGACTAGCGGGAACACAGATACGCAGTATTTT
.	.	TRBV28	TRBJ1-2	CASVKTGFYGYTF	TGTGCCAGTGTGAAGACGGGGTTTTATGGCTACACCTTC
TRBD1	.	TRBV9	TRBJ2-1	CASSVATEVTGGKLYNEQFF	TGTGCCAGCAGCGTAGCTACGGAGGTTACAGGGGGCAAACTCTACAATGAGCAGTTCTTC
TRBD1	.	TRBV19	TRBJ1-1	CASSEDRTTLMNTEAFF	TGTGCCAGTAGTGAGGACAGGACAACGCTCATGAACACTGAAGCTTTCTTT
.	.	TRBV11-2	TRBJ1-1	CASSATTWPVEAFF	TGTGCCAGCAGCGCTACTACCTGGCCGGTTGAAGCTTTCTTT
TRBD1	few	TRBV4-1	TRBJ1-1	CASSQRQGVAAFF	TGCGCCAGCAGCCAGCGACAGGGAGTAGCAGCTTTCTTT
.	once	TRBV21-1	TRBJ1-1	CASSKEAGQTEAFF	TGTGCCAGCAGCAAGGAAGCAGGTCAGACTGAAGCTTTCTTT
.	.	TRBV9	TRBJ2-3	CASTGTSSGIDTQYF	TGTGCCAGCACCGGTACTAGCAGTGGGATAGATACGCAGTATTTT
.	.	TRBV2	TRBJ2-1	CASSPPDGVRYNEQFF	TGTGCCAGCAGCCCCCCGGACGGGGTCAGGTACAATGAGCAGTTCTTC
TRBD2	.	TRBV6-1	TRBJ2-7	CASSEARGVGQYF	TGTGCCAGCAGTGAAGCCCGGGGGGTGGGGCAGTACTTC
.	.	TRBV28	TRBJ2-7	CASSLRDTPYEQYF	TGTGCCAGCAGTCTTAGGGACACCCCCTACGAGCAGTACTTC
.	.	TRBV11-2	TRBJ2-5	CASSLEGRGARETQYF	TGTGCCAGCAGCTTAGAGGGTCGGGGGGCCAGAGAGACCCAGTACTTC
TRBD1	.	TRBV10-3	TRBJ1-1	CATKGGLRSGRDTEAFF	TGTGCCACCAAAGGGGGCTTAAGGTCGGGTCGGGACACTGAAGCTTTCTTT
TRBD2	.	TRBV28	TRBJ2-5	CASFPSGGEETQYF	TGTGCCAGCTTTCCTAGCGGGGGGGAAGAGACCCAGTACTTC